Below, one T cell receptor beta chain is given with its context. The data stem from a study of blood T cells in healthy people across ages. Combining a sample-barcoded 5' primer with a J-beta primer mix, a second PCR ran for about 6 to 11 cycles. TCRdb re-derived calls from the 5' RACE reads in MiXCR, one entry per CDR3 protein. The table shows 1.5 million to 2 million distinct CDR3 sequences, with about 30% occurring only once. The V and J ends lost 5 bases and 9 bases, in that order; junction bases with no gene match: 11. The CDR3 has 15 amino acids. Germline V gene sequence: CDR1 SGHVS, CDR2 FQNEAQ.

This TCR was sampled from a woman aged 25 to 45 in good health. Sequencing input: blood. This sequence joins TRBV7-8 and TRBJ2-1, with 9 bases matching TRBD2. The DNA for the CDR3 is TGTGCCAGCAGCCCAGGGGGTAGCGGGAGAGCTGAGCAGTTCTTC. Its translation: CASSPGGSGRAEQFF. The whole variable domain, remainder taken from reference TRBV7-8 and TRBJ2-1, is GAGVSQSPRYKVAKRGQDVALRCDPISGHVSLFWYQQALGQGPEFLTYFQNEAQLDKSGLPSDRFFAERPEGSVSTLKIQRTQQEDSAVYLCASSPGGSGRAEQFFGPGTRLTVL.